The source of this T cell receptor (beta chain) is a study of vaccination and CD4 T cells after COVID-19. Cultured CD4+ T cell DNA was sequenced using the Oncomine TCR Beta short-read assay. TCRdb recomputed calls from the PCR reads with MiXCR, one row per CDR3 protein. The sample records under 15,000 distinct CDR3 sequences, around 60% being singletons. Treatment described: approximately nine-day PBMC culture with coronavirus spike peptide pools or control peptides (ViraFEST assay). Using peptide pools, antigen-specific T cells were expanded in ViraFEST before TCRs were sequenced. It was after roughly ten days of culture that CD4+ T cells were isolated by negative selection. As for this clonotype: The antigen remains undetermined. It is unclear where the CDR3 begins or ends on the DNA, so no DNA is shown, and the CDR3 is as TCRdb lists it.

In germline, CDR1 is SNHLY, CDR2 FYNNEI. The CDR3 totals 13 residues, both ends included. This receptor was obtained from a human donor with COVID-19. This sample comprised cultured CD4+ T cells from blood, obtained after SARS-CoV-2 vaccination. The chain recombines TRBV2 with TRBJ1-6; the table calls TRBD1, which could not be checked here. The CDR3: CASILGDRSPLHF.